Presented here are 2 T cell receptor beta chains from one specimen sequenced in a study of blood T cell repertoires in COVID-19. TCRdb's copy holds only in-frame clones and misses some; the assay was immunoSEQ multiplex PCR. Here the sample spans fewer than 75,000 clones, 80% to 95% being singletons. The sequenced sample was peripheral blood. The receptors shown here come from a man aged 45-60 years with active COVID-19.

This chain links TRBV21-1 with TRBJ1-4. TRBV21-1 is a known pseudogene. There are 16 residues in the CDR3. Here the CDR3 DNA reads TGTGCCAGAGGTCGGGGAGGGGGGGTAACTAATGAAAAACTGTTTTTT. Amino acids: CARGRGGGVTNEKLFF.

The gene calls are TRBV5-1 and TRBJ2-2; 14 nucleotides agree with TRBD2. The CDR3 totals 16 residues. J gave up 8 bases and V 0 bases, and 3 bases lay outside the gene matches. Germline-derived CDR1 and CDR2 are SGHRS and YFSETQ. Written as DNA, the CDR3 is TGCGCCAGCAGCTTGGAGGGACTAGCGGGAGCAGGGGAGCTGTTTTTT. Its translation: CASSLEGLAGAGELFF.